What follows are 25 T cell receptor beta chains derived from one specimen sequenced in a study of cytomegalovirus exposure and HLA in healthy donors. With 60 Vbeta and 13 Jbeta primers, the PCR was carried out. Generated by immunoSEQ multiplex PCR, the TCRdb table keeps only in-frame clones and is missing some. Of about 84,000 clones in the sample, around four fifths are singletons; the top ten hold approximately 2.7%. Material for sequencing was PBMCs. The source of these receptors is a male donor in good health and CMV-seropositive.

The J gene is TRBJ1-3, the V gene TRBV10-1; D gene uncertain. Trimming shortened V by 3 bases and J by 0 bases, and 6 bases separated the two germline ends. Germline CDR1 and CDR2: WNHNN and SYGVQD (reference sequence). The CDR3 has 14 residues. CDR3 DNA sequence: TGCGCCAGCAGTGAATCGGGCTCTGGAAACACCATATATTTT. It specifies CASSESGSGNTIYF.

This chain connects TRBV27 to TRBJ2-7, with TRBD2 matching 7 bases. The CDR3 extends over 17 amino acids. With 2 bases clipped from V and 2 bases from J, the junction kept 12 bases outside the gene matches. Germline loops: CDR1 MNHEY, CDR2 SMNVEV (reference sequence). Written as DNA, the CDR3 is TGTGCCAGCAGTTTAGGCCCTGGGGCTAGCGGCACCTACGAGCAGTACTTC. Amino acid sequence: CASSLGPGASGTYEQYF.

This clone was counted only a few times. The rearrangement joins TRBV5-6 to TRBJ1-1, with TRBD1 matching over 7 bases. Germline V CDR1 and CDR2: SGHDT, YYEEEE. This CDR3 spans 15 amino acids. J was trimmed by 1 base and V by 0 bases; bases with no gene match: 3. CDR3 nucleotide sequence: TGTGCCAGCAGCTTGGCTGACAGGGCGAACACTGAAGCTTTCTTT. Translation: CASSLADRANTEAFF.

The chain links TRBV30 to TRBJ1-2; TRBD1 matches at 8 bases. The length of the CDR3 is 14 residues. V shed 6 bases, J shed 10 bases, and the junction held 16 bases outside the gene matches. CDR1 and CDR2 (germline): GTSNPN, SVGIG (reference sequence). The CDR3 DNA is TGTGCCTGCTCTCTAAACAGGGGGTCAGGTTTCTACACCTTC. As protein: CACSLNRGSGFYTF.

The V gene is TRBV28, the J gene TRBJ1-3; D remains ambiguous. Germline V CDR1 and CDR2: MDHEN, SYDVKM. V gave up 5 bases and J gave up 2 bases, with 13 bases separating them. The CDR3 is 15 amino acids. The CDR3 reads CASSVATNTGNTIYF. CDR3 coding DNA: TGTGCCAGCAGTGTTGCGACAAATACTGGAAACACCATATATTTT.

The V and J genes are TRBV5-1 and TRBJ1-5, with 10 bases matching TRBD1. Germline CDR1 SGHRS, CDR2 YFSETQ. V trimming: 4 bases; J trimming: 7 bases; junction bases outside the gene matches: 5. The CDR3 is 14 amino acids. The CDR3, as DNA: TGCGCCAGCAGCCCGGACAGGGGGGAACAGCCCCAGCATTTT. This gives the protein CASSPDRGEQPQHF.

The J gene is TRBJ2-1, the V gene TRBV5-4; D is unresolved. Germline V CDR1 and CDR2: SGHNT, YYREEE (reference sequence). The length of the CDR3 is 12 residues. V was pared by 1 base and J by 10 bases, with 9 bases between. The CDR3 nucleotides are TGTGCCAGCAGCTTGAGATTGAGCGAGCAGTTCTTC. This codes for CASSLRLSEQFF.

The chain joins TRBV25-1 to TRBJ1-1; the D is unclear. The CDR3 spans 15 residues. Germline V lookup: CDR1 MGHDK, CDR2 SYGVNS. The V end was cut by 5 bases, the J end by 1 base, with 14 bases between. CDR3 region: CASSPLRERNTEAFF. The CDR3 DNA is TGTGCCAGCAGTCCCCTTAGGGAGAGGAACACTGAAGCTTTCTTT.

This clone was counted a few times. The CDR3 protein is CASSPYTGGQNTEAFF. The CDR3 DNA reads TGTGCCAGCTCACCTTACACTGGGGGCCAGAACACTGAAGCTTTCTTT. V gene TRBV18 combines with J gene TRBJ1-1, with D possibly matching TRBD1 (6 bases). V lost 3 bases, J lost 1 base, and 15 bases lay in between. CDR1 is KGHSH and CDR2 is LQKENI in the germline V gene. This CDR3 region has 16 residues.

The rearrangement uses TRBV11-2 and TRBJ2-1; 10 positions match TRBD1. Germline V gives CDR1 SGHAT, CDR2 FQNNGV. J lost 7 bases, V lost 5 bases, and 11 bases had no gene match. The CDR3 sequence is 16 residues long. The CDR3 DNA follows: TGTGCCAGCAGCACCGACAGGGGGCGGGCAGTGAATGAGCAGTTCTTC. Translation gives CASSTDRGRAVNEQFF.

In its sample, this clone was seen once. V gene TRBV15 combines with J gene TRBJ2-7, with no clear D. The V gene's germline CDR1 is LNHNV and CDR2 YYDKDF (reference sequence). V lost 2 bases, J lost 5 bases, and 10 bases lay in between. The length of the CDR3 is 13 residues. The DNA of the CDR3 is TGTGCCACCAGCAGACCTCCTTCTCACGAGCAGTACTTC. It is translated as CATSRPPSHEQYF. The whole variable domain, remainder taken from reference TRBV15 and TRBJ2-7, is DAMVIQNPRYQVTQFGKPVTLSCSQTLNHNVMYWYQQKSSQAPKLLFHYYDKDFNNEADTPDNFQSRRPNTSFCFLDIRSPGLGDTAMYLCATSRPPSHEQYFGPGTRLTVT.

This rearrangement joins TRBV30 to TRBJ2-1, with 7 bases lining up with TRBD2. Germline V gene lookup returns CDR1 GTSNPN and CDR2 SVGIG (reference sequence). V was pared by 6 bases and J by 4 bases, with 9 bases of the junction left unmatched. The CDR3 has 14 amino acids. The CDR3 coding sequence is TGTGCCTGTAAGGACGGGAGGCGTTACAATGAGCAGTTCTTC. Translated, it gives CACKDGRRYNEQFF.

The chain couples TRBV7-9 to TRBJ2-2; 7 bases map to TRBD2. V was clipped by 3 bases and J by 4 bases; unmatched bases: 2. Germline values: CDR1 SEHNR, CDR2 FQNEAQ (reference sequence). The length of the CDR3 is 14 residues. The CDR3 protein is CASSFGLGTGELFF. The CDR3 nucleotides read TGTGCCAGCAGCTTTGGACTAGGCACCGGGGAGCTGTTTTTT.

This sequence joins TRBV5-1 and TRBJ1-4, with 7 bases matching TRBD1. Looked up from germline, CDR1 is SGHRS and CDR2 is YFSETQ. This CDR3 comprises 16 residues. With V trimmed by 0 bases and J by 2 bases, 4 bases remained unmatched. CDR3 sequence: CASSLGIGGTNEKLFF. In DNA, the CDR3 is TGCGCCAGCAGCTTGGGGATAGGGGGCACTAATGAAAAACTGTTTTTT.

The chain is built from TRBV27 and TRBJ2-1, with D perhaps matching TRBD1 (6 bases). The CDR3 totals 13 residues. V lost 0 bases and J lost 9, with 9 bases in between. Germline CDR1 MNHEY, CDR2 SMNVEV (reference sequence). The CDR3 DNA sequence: TGTGCCAGCAGTTTATCGGGGGCTACTGAGCAGTTCTTC. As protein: CASSLSGATEQFF.

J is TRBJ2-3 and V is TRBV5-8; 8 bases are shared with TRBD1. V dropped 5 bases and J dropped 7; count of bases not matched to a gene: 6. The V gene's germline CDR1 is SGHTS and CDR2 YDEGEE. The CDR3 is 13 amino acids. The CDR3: CASRPDRENTQYF. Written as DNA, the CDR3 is TGTGCCAGCAGGCCGGACAGGGAAAATACGCAGTATTTT.

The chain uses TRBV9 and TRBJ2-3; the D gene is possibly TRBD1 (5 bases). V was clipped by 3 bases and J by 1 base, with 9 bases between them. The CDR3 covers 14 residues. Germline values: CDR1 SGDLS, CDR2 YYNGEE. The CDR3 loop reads CASSDRTRTDTQYF. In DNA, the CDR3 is TGTGCCAGCAGCGACAGGACCCGCACAGATACGCAGTATTTT.

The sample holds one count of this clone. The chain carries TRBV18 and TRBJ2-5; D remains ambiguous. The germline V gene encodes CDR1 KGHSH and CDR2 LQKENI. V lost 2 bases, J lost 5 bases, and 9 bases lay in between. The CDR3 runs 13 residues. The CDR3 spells CASSPGHKETQYF. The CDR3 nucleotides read TGTGCCAGCTCACCAGGCCACAAGGAGACCCAGTACTTC.

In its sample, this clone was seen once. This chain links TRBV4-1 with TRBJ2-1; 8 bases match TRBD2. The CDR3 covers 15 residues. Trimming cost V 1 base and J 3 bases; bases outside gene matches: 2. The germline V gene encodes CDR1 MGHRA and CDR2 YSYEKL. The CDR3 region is CASSQATSGYNEQFF. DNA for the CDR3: TGCGCCAGCAGCCAAGCTACTAGCGGCTACAATGAGCAGTTCTTC.

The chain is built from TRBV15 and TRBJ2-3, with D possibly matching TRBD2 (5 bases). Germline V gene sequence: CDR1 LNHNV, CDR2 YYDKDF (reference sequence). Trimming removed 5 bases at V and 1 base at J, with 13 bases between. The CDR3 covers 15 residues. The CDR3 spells CATSRRRARTDTQYF. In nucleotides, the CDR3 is TGTGCCACCAGCCGGAGGCGGGCCCGCACAGATACGCAGTATTTT.

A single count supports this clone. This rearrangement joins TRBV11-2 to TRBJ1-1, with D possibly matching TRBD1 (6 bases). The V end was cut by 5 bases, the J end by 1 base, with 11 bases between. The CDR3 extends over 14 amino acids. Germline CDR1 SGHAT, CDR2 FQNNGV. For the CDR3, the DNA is TGTGCCAGCAGCCCACAGGGTACGAACACTGAAGCTTTCTTT. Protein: CASSPQGTNTEAFF.

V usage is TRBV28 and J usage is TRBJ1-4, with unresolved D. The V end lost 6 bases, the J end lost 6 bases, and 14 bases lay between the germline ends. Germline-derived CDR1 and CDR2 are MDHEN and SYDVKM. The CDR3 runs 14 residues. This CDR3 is CASRRCVPDEKLFF. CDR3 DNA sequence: TGTGCCAGCAGAAGATGTGTGCCGGATGAAAAACTGTTTTTT.

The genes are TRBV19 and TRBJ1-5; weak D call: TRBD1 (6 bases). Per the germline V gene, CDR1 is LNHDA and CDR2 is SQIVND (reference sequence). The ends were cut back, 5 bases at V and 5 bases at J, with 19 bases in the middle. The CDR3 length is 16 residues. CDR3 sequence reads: CASSGPSGALYQPQHF. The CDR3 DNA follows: TGTGCCAGTAGTGGCCCCTCAGGGGCCCTTTATCAGCCCCAGCATTTT.

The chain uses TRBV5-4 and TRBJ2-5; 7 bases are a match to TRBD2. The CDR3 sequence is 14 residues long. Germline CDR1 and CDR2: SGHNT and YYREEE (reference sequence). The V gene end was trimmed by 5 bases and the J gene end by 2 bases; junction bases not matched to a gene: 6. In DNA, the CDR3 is TGTGCCAGCAGTCGCGGGAGCGCGCAAGAGACCCAGTACTTC. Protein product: CASSRGSAQETQYF.

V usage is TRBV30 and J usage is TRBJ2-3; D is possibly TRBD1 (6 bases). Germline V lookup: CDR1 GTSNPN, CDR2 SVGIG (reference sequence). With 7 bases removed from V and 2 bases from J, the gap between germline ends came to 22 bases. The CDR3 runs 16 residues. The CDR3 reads CAYLNRDKRNTDTQYF. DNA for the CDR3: TGTGCCTACCTTAACAGGGACAAAAGGAACACAGATACGCAGTATTTT.